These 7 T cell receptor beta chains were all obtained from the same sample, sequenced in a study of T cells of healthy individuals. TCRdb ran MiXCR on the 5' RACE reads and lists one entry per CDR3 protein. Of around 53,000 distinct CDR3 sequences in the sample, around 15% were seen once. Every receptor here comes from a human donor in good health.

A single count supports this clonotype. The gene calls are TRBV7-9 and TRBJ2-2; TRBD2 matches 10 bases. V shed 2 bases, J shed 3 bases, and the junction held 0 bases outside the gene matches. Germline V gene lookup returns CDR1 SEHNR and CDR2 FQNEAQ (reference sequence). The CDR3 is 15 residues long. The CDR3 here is CASSLLAGDTGELFF. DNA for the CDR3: TGTGCCAGCAGCTTACTAGCGGGAGACACCGGGGAGCTGTTTTTT.

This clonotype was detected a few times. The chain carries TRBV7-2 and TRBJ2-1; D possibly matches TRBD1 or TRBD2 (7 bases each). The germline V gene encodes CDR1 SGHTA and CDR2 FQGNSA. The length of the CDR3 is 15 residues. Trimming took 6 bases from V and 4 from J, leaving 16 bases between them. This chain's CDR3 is CASSLQGGLYNEQFF. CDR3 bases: TGTGCCAGCAGTCTTCAGGGGGGACTATACAATGAGCAGTTCTTC.

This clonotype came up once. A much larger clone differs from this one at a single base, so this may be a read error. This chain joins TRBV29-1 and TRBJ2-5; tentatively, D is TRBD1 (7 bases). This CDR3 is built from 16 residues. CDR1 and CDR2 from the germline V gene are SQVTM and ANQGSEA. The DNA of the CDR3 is TGCAGCGTTGAAGATAGGGCAGGGGGGAGCCAAGAGACCCGGTACTTC. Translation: CSVEDRAGGSQETRYF.

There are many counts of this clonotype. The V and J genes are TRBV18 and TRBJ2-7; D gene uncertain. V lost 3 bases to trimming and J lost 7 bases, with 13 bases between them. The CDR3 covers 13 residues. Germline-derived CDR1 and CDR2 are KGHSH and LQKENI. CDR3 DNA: TGTGCCAGCTCACCCTCACTCTCTGGGGAGCAGTACTTC. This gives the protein CASSPSLSGEQYF.

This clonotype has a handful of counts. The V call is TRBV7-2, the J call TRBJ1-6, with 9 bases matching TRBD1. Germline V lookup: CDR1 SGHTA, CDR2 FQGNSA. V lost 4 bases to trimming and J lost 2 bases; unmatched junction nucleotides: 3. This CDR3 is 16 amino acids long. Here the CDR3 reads CASSSQGAAYNSPLHF. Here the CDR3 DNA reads TGTGCCAGCAGCTCACAGGGGGCCGCCTATAATTCACCCCTCCACTTT.

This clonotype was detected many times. For the CDR3, the DNA is TGCAGCGTTGTTGGAAGCTACACAGATACGCAGTATTTT. Amino acids: CSVVGSYTDTQYF. The chain is built from TRBV29-1 and TRBJ2-3; D is unclear. V was clipped by 4 bases and J by 2 bases, with 10 bases between them. Germline assignment: CDR1 SQVTM and CDR2 ANQGSEA. The CDR3 is 13 amino acids.

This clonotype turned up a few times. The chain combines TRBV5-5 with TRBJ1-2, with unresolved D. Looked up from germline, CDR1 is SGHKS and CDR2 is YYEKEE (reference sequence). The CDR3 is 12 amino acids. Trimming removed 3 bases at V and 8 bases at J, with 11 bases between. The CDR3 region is CASSSGGRGYTF. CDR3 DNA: TGTGCCAGCAGCTCGGGCGGGCGAGGCTACACCTTC. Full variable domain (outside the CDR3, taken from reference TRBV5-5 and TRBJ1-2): DAGVTQSPTHLIKTRGQQVTLRCSPISGHKSVSWYQQVLGQGPQFIFQYYEKEERGRGNFPDRFSARQFPNYSSELNVNALLLGDSALYLCASSSGGRGYTFGSGTRLTVV.